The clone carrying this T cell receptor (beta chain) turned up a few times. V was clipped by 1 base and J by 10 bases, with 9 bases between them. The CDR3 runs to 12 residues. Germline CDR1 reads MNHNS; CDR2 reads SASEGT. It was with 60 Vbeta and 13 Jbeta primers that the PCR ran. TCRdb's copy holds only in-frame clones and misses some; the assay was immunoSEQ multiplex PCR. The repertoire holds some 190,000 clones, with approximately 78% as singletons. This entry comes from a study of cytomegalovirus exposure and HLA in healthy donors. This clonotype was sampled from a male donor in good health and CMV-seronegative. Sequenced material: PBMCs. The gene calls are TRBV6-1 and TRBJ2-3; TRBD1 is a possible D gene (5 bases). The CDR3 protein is CASSEVGASQYF. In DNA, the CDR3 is TGTGCCAGCAGTGAAGTAGGGGCATCGCAGTATTTT.